These 31 T cell receptor beta chains came from one sample sequenced in a study of PD-1 blockade in classical Hodgkin lymphoma. Each patient's relapse followed autologous stem cell transplantation, and brentuximab vedotin exposure varied. The repertoire was sequenced with immunoSEQ multiplex PCR; TCRdb's copy has only in-frame clones and lacks some. The sample gives about 97,000 clones, 65% to 85% of which show up once; 12% is in the top ten. The sequencing here drew on peripheral blood mononuclear cells (PBMCs), taken at baseline. These receptors all stem from a human donor with classical Hodgkin lymphoma.

The V gene is TRBV5-6, the J gene TRBJ1-4, with a tentative D call TRBD1 (5 bases). The length of the CDR3 is 14 residues. The germline V gene encodes CDR1 SGHDT and CDR2 YYEEEE. V shed 0 bases and J shed 5 bases, with 8 bases lying between them. The CDR3 region is CASSLATVNEKLFF. CDR3 in DNA: TGTGCCAGCAGCTTGGCGACAGTAAATGAAAAACTGTTTTTT.

The chain is built from TRBV6-5 and TRBJ1-1, with D unresolved. The CDR3 length is 14 residues. Looked up from germline, CDR1 is MNHEY and CDR2 is SVGAGI. V lost 0 bases and J lost 8, with 13 bases in between. The CDR3 region has the DNA TGTGCCAGCAGTTACTCCAGAGTGGTCCCAGAAGCTTTCTTT. Protein product: CASSYSRVVPEAFF.

The V gene is TRBV29-1, the J gene TRBJ1-4, with D unresolved. V shed 7 bases and J shed 7 bases, with 16 bases lying between them. From germline, CDR1 is SQVTM and CDR2 ANQGSEA. This CDR3 region has 13 residues. CDR3 bases: TGCAGCGCCAGCAGTGGTTCGAGTGAAAAACTGTTTTTT. Protein sequence: CSASSGSSEKLFF.

The chain recombines TRBV29-1 with TRBJ2-7, with 9 bases lining up with TRBD1. This CDR3 comprises 14 residues. V was clipped by 1 base and J by 3 bases; unmatched bases: 4. The V gene's germline CDR1 is SQVTM and CDR2 ANQGSEA. The CDR3: CSVEGRDRVYEQYF. CDR3 DNA: TGCAGCGTTGAAGGAAGGGACAGGGTCTACGAGCAGTACTTC.

This clone was seen once. This chain joins TRBV6-1 and TRBJ1-6, with 7 bases fitting TRBD1. V lost 7 bases and J lost 9; bases outside the gene matches: 9. The CDR3 has 14 residues. CDR1 is MNHNS and CDR2 is SASEGT in the germline V gene. CDR3 coding DNA: TGTGCCAGCAAACCGGGACAGCGAGGTTCACCCCTCCACTTT. Its translation is CASKPGQRGSPLHF.

V usage is TRBV5-4 and J usage is TRBJ2-5, with TRBD1 as a possible D gene (5 bases). The CDR3 is 14 residues long. Germline V gene sequence: CDR1 SGHNT, CDR2 YYREEE (reference sequence). Trimming took off 0 bases at V and 1 base at J, with 7 bases between the two ends. CDR3 in amino acids: CASSLDQGQETQYF. The CDR3 bases are TGTGCCAGCAGCTTGGATCAGGGCCAAGAGACCCAGTACTTC.

The chain joins TRBV6-1 to TRBJ1-1, with 10 bases lining up with TRBD1. CDR3 length: 15 amino acids. CDR1 and CDR2 from the germline V gene are MNHNS and SASEGT. The junction had 11 bases not matched to a gene; V was cut back by 8 bases and J by 5 bases. CDR3 sequence (DNA): TGTGCCAGCCAGTCGACAGGGGGCACGAGGACTGAAGCTTTCTTT. The encoded protein is CASQSTGGTRTEAFF.

This sequence joins TRBV7-2 and TRBJ1-2; D is unclear. V gave up 2 bases and J gave up 2 bases, with 12 bases separating them. Germline V gene lookup returns CDR1 SGHTA and CDR2 FQGNSA. The CDR3 covers 15 residues. CDR3 region: CASSLLSSANYGYTF. Here the CDR3 DNA reads TGTGCCAGCAGCTTATTGAGCAGCGCCAACTATGGCTACACCTTC.

This chain uses TRBV20-1 with TRBJ1-4; D ambiguous. CDR3 length: 10 residues. The germline CDR1 and CDR2 sequences are DFQATT and SNEGSKA (reference sequence). V was shortened by 4 bases and J by 4 bases, with 1 base between the two germline ends. CDR3 loop: CSANNEKLFF. The CDR3, as DNA: TGCAGTGCTAATAATGAAAAACTGTTTTTT.

The J gene is TRBJ2-1, the V gene TRBV19, with 10 bases identical to TRBD2. Germline loops: CDR1 LNHDA, CDR2 SQIVND (reference sequence). The CDR3 consists of 15 residues. J was trimmed by 3 bases and V by 6 bases; bases with no gene match: 5. In DNA form, the CDR3 reads TGTGCCAGTAGCCGATCTAGCGGGAGCTACAATGAGCAGTTCTTC. This translates into CASSRSSGSYNEQFF.

The chain recombines TRBV11-2 with TRBJ2-7; D call uncertain. This CDR3 spans 13 amino acids. Germline V CDR1 and CDR2: SGHAT, FQNNGV. V was cut by 1 base and J by 5 bases, with 9 bases left in between. CDR3 sequence: CASSLGVENEQYF. CDR3 bases: TGTGCCAGCAGCTTAGGGGTAGAAAACGAGCAGTACTTC. Supplemented by reference TRBV11-2 and TRBJ2-7, the full variable domain reads EAGVAQSPRYKIIEKRQSVAFWCNPISGHATLYWYQQILGQGPKLLIQFQNNGVVDDSQLPKDRFSAERLKGVDSTLKIQPAKLEDSAVYLCASSLGVENEQYFGPGTRLTVT.

V and J are TRBV19 and TRBJ2-3, with TRBD2 matching over 8 bases. The CDR3 loop spans 16 amino acids. Germline assignment: CDR1 LNHDA and CDR2 SQIVND (reference sequence). The junction had 7 bases not matched to a gene; V was cut back by 5 bases and J by 0 bases. The CDR3 reads CASSSLAGSSTDTQYF. CDR3 bases: TGTGCCAGTAGTTCCTTAGCGGGATCTAGCACAGATACGCAGTATTTT.

In this sample, this clone turned up once. This sequence joins TRBV9 and TRBJ2-7; the D is unclear. CDR1 is SGDLS, CDR2 YYNGEE, per germline. Trimming removed 0 bases at V and 4 bases at J, with 11 bases between. The CDR3 totals 14 residues. CDR3 sequence reads: CASSVASLGYEQYF. The CDR3 DNA reads TGTGCCAGCAGCGTAGCCAGCCTTGGTTACGAGCAGTACTTC.

This clone was found a few times. The rearrangement links TRBV5-1 to TRBJ2-7; the D gene is possibly TRBD2 (5 bases). Trimming removed 5 bases from V and 6 bases from J, with 9 bases in between. The CDR3 sequence is 11 residues long. Germline CDR1 reads SGHRS; CDR2 reads YFSETQ. In DNA, the CDR3 is TGCGCCAGCAGGGAGGCGGGCGAGCAGTACTTC. Encoded protein: CASREAGEQYF.

V and J are TRBV18 and TRBJ2-1, with 7 bases fitting TRBD1. The CDR3 length is 12 residues. Germline CDR1 KGHSH, CDR2 LQKENI. The V and J ends lost 5 bases and 14 bases, in that order; junction bases with no gene match: 9. CDR3 region: CASSSYRGLEFF. The CDR3 DNA reads as TGTGCCAGCTCATCGTACAGGGGCCTGGAGTTCTTC.

V gene TRBV6-6 combines with J gene TRBJ2-7; possibly TRBD1 for D (6 bases). Germline-derived CDR1 and CDR2 are MNHNY and SVGAGI (reference sequence). The CDR3 is made up of 13 amino acids. With 5 bases removed from V and 2 bases from J, the gap between germline ends came to 10 bases. CDR3: CASSRQVTYEQYF. CDR3 DNA: TGTGCCAGCAGTCGACAGGTTACCTACGAGCAGTACTTC.

The chain carries TRBV5-4 and TRBJ1-2; 10 positions agree with TRBD1. The CDR3 contains 16 residues. J was trimmed by 4 bases and V by 2 bases; bases with no gene match: 8. CDR1 is SGHNT and CDR2 is YYREEE in the germline V gene (reference sequence). The CDR3 sequence: CASSFPLGQGIYGYTF. CDR3 DNA sequence: TGTGCCAGCAGCTTTCCTCTGGGACAGGGGATCTATGGCTACACCTTC. Based on the CDR3 plus reference TRBV5-4 and TRBJ1-2, the full variable domain is ETGVTQSPTHLIKTRGQQVTLRCSSQSGHNTVSWYQQALGQGPQFIFQYYREEENGRGNFPPRFSGLQFPNYSSELNVNALELDDSALYLCASSFPLGQGIYGYTFGSGTRLTVV.

The chain carries TRBV4-1 and TRBJ2-7; possible D gene TRBD1, 5 bases. The CDR3 loop spans 14 amino acids. The germline V gene has CDR1 MGHRA and CDR2 YSYEKL. Trimming left V 1 base short and J 2 bases short, with 9 bases between. The chain's CDR3 is CASSQVAGPYEQYF. CDR3 nucleotide sequence: TGCGCCAGCAGCCAAGTGGCAGGGCCCTACGAGCAGTACTTC.

V gene TRBV27 combines with J gene TRBJ2-1; D unclear. Germline lookup yields CDR1 MNHEY and CDR2 SMNVEV (reference sequence). The V gene lost 3 bases and the J gene lost 0 bases, with 12 bases spanning the gap. The CDR3 totals 16 residues. The CDR3 DNA reads as TGTGCCAGCAGTTTCAGTAGCAGGAGCTCCTACAATGAGCAGTTCTTC. It is translated as CASSFSSRSSYNEQFF.

The chain's CDR3 is CSVWASGSTDTQYF. CDR3 nucleotides: TGCAGCGTTTGGGCTAGCGGGAGCACAGATACGCAGTATTTT. This sequence joins TRBV29-1 and TRBJ2-3, with 8 bases aligning to TRBD2. CDR1 is SQVTM and CDR2 is ANQGSEA in the germline V gene. CDR3 length equals 14 residues. Trimming removed 5 bases from V and 0 bases from J; junction bases left unmatched: 4.

The chain is built from TRBV28 and TRBJ1-2; no clear D gene. CDR1 is MDHEN, CDR2 SYDVKM, per germline. The CDR3 loop spans 17 amino acids. Between the trimmed V and J ends, which lost 6 bases and 0 bases, there was a span of 20 bases. The CDR3 coding sequence is TGTGCCAGCAGCCCCAGCCGCGGCCGGTCTCCTAACTATGGCTACACCTTC. Amino acids: CASSPSRGRSPNYGYTF.

The rearrangement links TRBV30 to TRBJ2-3; 12 bases line up with TRBD2. The CDR3 length is 16 residues. J was trimmed by 2 bases and V by 2 bases; bases with no gene match: 5. CDR1 and CDR2 from the germline V gene are GTSNPN and SVGIG (reference sequence). The CDR3 spells CAWSSSGRVFTDTQYF. The DNA of the CDR3 is TGTGCCTGGAGTTCTAGCGGGAGGGTGTTCACAGATACGCAGTATTTT. Filled out from reference TRBV30 and TRBJ2-3, the complete variable domain reads SQTIHQWPATLVQPVGSPLSLECTVEGTSNPNLYWYRQAAGRGLQLLFYSVGIGQISSEVPQNLSASRPQDRQFILSSKKLLLSDSGFYLCAWSSSGRVFTDTQYFGPGTRLTVL.

The gene calls are TRBV2 and TRBJ2-7; D call uncertain. Germline loops: CDR1 SNHLY, CDR2 FYNNEI. The CDR3 covers 12 residues. V was clipped by 8 bases and J by 1 base, with 9 bases between them. CDR3 sequence reads: CASGSESYEQYF. CDR3 coding DNA: TGTGCCAGCGGGTCAGAATCCTACGAGCAGTACTTC.

The J gene is TRBJ2-3, the V gene TRBV2; 9 nucleotides align to TRBD2. Germline V gives CDR1 SNHLY, CDR2 FYNNEI. V lost 6 bases and J lost 0; bases outside the gene matches: 10. The CDR3 sequence is 17 residues long. The CDR3: CASRDLRLAESTDTQYF. As DNA, the CDR3 is TGTGCCAGCAGGGACCTAAGACTAGCGGAGAGCACAGATACGCAGTATTTT.

The chain joins TRBV5-1 to TRBJ1-2, with D perhaps TRBD1 (5 bases). There are 14 residues in the CDR3. The V gene lost 7 bases and the J gene lost 5 bases, with 18 bases spanning the gap. The V gene's germline CDR1 is SGHRS and CDR2 YFSETQ. The DNA for the CDR3 is TGCGCCAGCGGGGCCTCGACGGCAATATATGGCTACACCTTC. This gives the protein CASGASTAIYGYTF.

V gene TRBV7-9 combines with J gene TRBJ2-5; 7 positions match TRBD1. Germline trimming cut 1 base from V and 2 bases from J; bases unmatched to any gene: 1. The germline V gene encodes CDR1 SEHNR and CDR2 FQNEAQ (reference sequence). The CDR3 loop spans 14 amino acids. The chain's CDR3 is CASSLGDSQETQYF. The CDR3 DNA is TGTGCCAGCAGCTTAGGGGACAGTCAAGAGACCCAGTACTTC.

This clone turned up a few times. The chain couples TRBV5-1 to TRBJ1-2; no firm D call. Germline CDR1 is SGHRS and CDR2 is YFSETQ. V dropped 0 bases and J dropped 8 bases, with 11 bases sitting between them. This CDR3 spans 13 amino acids. The CDR3 DNA follows: TGCGCCAGCAGCTTGGCCGTGGGCAGCGGCTACACCTTC. Its protein is CASSLAVGSGYTF. Combining the CDR3 with reference TRBV5-1 and TRBJ1-2 gives the whole variable domain KAGVTQTPRYLIKTRGQQVTLSCSPISGHRSVSWYQQTPGQGLQFLFEYFSETQRNKGNFPGRFSGRQFSNSRSEMNVSTLELGDSALYLCASSLAVGSGYTFGSGTRLTVV.

The chain has TRBV11-2 and TRBJ2-7; TRBD1 aligns across 7 bases. The ends lost 1 base at V and 5 bases at J; junction bases unmatched: 8. The CDR3 has 15 residues. Germline CDR1 and CDR2: SGHAT and FQNNGV. The CDR3 region has the DNA TGTGCCAGCAGCTTAGTAGGGGCAGGGGGTGACGAGCAGTACTTC. Its protein is CASSLVGAGGDEQYF.

The gene calls are TRBV28 and TRBJ1-5, with D tentatively TRBD1 (5 bases). The CDR3 is made up of 16 amino acids. V shed 0 bases and J shed 0 bases, with 9 bases lying between them. Germline values: CDR1 MDHEN, CDR2 SYDVKM. CDR3 sequence reads: CASSLWGGSSNQPQHF. CDR3 in DNA: TGTGCCAGCAGTTTATGGGGGGGATCTAGCAATCAGCCCCAGCATTTT.

Many counts were recorded for this clone. The V call is TRBV10-3, the J call TRBJ1-1; D gene unclear. With 3 bases removed from V and 3 bases from J, the gap between germline ends came to 17 bases. In germline, CDR1 is ENHRY, CDR2 SYGVKD. This CDR3 region has 16 residues. CDR3 sequence: CAISDIRKGRDTEAFF. The CDR3, as DNA: TGTGCCATCAGTGATATTCGGAAAGGGAGGGACACTGAAGCTTTCTTT.

This clone was found a few times. CDR3 sequence: CASSGPGRPGAEETQYF. For the CDR3, the DNA is TGTGCCAGTAGTGGACCGGGACGTCCAGGGGCGGAAGAGACCCAGTACTTC. This rearrangement joins TRBV19 to TRBJ2-5, with D perhaps matching TRBD1 (6 bases). The CDR3 contains 17 residues. Germline V lookup: CDR1 LNHDA, CDR2 SQIVND (reference sequence). Trimming cost V 5 bases and J 3 bases, with 22 bases left between them.